The present TCR beta chain was sequenced within a study of vaccination and CD4 T cells after COVID-19. Sequencing of the DNA from cultured CD4+ T cells was carried out with the Oncomine TCR Beta short-read assay. TCRdb re-called the PCR reads through MiXCR, storing one row per CDR3 protein. There are thousands of distinct CDR3 sequences in the sample; about a third occur only once, and approximately 31% lies in the top ten. As for treatment: roughly 11-day PBMC culture with coronavirus spike peptide pools or control peptides (ViraFEST assay). Turning to this clonotype: What it recognizes is unknown.

V lost 0 bases to trimming and J lost 3 bases; unmatched junction nucleotides: 9. In germline, CDR1 is MNHEY, CDR2 SVGAGI. The CDR3 totals 17 residues. The receptor was isolated from a human donor who had recovered from COVID-19. The material sequenced was CD4+ T cells from blood, cultured in vitro. The gene calls are TRBV6-5 and TRBJ2-7, with 9 bases identical to TRBD2. The CDR3 sequence: CASSYSINLAGSYEQYF. DNA of the CDR3: TGTGCCAGCAGTTACTCGATTAACCTAGCGGGGAGCTACGAGCAGTACTTC.